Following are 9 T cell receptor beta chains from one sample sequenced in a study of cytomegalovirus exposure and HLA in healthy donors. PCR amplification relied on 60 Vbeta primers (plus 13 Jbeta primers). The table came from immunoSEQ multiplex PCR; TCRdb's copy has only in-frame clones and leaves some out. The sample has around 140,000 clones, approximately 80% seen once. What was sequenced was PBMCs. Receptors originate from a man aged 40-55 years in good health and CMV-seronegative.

CDR3 DNA sequence: TGTGCCAGCAGCTCCTCCGGGACTAGCGTAACAGATCTGGAGCAGTTCTTC. Its translation is CASSSSGTSVTDLEQFF. The rearrangement links TRBV12-1 to TRBJ2-1; the table names TRBD2, a call not compared with the DNA. TRBV12-1 is flagged as a pseudogene. CDR3 length: 17 amino acids.

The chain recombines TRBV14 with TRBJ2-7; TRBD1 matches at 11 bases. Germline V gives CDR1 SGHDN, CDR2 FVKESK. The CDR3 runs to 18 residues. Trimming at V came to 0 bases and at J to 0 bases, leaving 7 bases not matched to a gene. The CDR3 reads CASSQDRFGTGGSYEQYF. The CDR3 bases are TGTGCCAGCAGCCAAGATCGGTTCGGGACAGGGGGCTCCTACGAGCAGTACTTC.

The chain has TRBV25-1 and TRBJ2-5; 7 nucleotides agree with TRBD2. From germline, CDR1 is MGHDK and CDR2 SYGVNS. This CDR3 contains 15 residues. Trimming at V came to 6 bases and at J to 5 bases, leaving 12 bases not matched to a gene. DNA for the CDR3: TGTGCCAGCAGGACCCCTGGGACTACGCGGGAGACCCAGTACTTC. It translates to CASRTPGTTRETQYF. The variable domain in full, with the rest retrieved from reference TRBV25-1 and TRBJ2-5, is EADIYQTPRYLVIGTGKKITLECSQTMGHDKMYWYQQDPGMELHLIHYSYGVNSTEKGDLSSESTVSRIRTEHFPLTLESARPSHTSQYLCASRTPGTTRETQYFGPGTRLLVL.

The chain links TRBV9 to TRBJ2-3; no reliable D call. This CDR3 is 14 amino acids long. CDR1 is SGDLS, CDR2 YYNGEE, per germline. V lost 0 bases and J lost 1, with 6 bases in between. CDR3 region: CASSVDQGTDTQYF. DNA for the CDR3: TGTGCCAGCAGCGTAGATCAGGGCACAGATACGCAGTATTTT.

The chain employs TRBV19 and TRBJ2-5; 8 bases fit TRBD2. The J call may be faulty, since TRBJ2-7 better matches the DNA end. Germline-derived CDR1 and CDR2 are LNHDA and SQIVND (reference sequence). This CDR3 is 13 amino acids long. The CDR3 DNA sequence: TGTGCCAGTAGTATCGGGACTAGCTACGAGCAGTACTTC. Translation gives CASSIGTSYEQYF.

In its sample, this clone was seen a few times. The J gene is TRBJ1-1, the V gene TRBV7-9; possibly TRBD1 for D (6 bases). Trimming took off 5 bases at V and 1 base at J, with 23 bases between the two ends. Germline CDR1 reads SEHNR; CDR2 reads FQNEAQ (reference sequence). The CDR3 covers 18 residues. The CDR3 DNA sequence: TGTGCCAGCAGCCAGGTGGGGGGGGGCCAGGGACCGAACACTGAAGCTTTCTTT. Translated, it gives CASSQVGGGQGPNTEAFF.

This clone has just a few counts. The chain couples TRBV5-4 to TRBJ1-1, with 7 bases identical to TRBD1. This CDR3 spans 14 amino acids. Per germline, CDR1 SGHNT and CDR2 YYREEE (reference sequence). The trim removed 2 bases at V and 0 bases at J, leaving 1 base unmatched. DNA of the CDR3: TGTGCCAGCAGCTTAGGGGGCTTGAACACTGAAGCTTTCTTT. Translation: CASSLGGLNTEAFF.

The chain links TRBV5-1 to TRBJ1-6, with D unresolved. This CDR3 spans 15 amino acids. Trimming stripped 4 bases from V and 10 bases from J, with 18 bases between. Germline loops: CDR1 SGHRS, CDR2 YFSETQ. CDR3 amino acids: CASSHGRRESSPLHF. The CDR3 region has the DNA TGCGCCAGCAGCCACGGACGGAGGGAGAGCTCACCCCTCCACTTT.

The CDR3 here is CASSARPGQGFHEQYF. In DNA form, the CDR3 reads TGTGCCAGCAGCGCCAGACCGGGACAGGGATTTCACGAGCAGTACTTC. J is TRBJ2-7 and V is TRBV9; TRBD1 matches 9 bases. Germline CDR1 and CDR2: SGDLS and YYNGEE. The CDR3 runs 16 residues. J was trimmed by 5 bases and V by 3 bases; bases with no gene match: 12.